This T cell receptor beta chain stems from a study of tumor T cells in aggressive B-cell lymphoma. TCRdb keeps only in-frame clones here, not all; method: immunoSEQ multiplex PCR. Here the sample spans some 10,000 clones, 80% to 95% being singletons. This CDR3 is built from 14 residues. V shed 7 bases and J shed 2 bases, with 13 bases lying between them. Germline V gene sequence: CDR1 MNHEY, CDR2 SMNVEV (reference sequence). V gene TRBV27 combines with J gene TRBJ2-3, with D unresolved. The specimen sequenced was tumor tissue. The receptor was isolated from an adult with diffuse large B cell lymphoma. The CDR3 sequence is CASNPGRSTDTQYF. CDR3 coding DNA: TGTGCCAGCAACCCTGGCCGATCCACAGATACGCAGTATTTT.